A single sample gave rise to the 3 T cell receptor beta chains below, sequenced in a study of T cells in women clearing cervical HPV infection. TCRdb keeps only in-frame clones here, not all; method: immunoSEQ multiplex PCR. In all, the sample yields about 22,000 clones. Sequenced material: blood buffy coat. These receptors originate from a woman aged 18 to 75 with a cervical HPV16 infection that either progressed to CIN3+ or cleared (not recorded which).

Incomplete CDR3 DNA: TGTGCCAGCATATTCCTTAGCGGCAATGAG. Its translation is CASIFLSGNE. The entire CDR3 protein reads CASIFLSGNEQFF. The V and J genes are TRBV2 and TRBJ2-1; the D gene is possibly TRBD2 (6 bases). The read comes to an end 3 residues before the CDR3 does, leaving the germline J gene to fill in the end. The V and J ends lost 7 bases and 6 bases respectively, with 13 bases between them. CDR1 and CDR2 (germline): SNHLY, FYNNEI. The CDR3 runs 13 residues.

Comments on this clone: The read ends 3 residues early relative to the CDR3; the germline J gene fills the gap. The V gene is TRBV28, the J gene TRBJ2-7, with 10 bases identical to TRBD1. Germline V gene lookup returns CDR1 MDHEN and CDR2 SYDVKM. V dropped 10 bases and J dropped 5; count of bases not matched to a gene: 8. The CDR3 contains 13 residues. The CDR3 loop reads CAIRDRGPHEQYF. The DNA read from the CDR3 is TGTGCCATCCGGGACAGGGGACCCCACGAG.

The CDR3 region is CASTGGGTGFQPQHF. The part of the CDR3 DNA that was read is TGTGCCAGTACAGGGGGCGGGACAGGATTTCAGCCC. The chain joins TRBV19 to TRBJ1-5, with 8 bases that match TRBD1. The read falls 3 residues short of the CDR3 end, and the missing part is taken from the germline J gene. V lost 7 bases to trimming and J lost 6 bases; unmatched junction nucleotides: 11. The CDR3 is 15 amino acids. Germline lookup yields CDR1 LNHDA and CDR2 SQIVND (reference sequence).